This is a list of T cell receptor beta chains from one sample in a study of regulatory T cells in long-lasting Graves disease. TCRdb ran MiXCR on the multiplex PCR reads and lists one entry per CDR3 protein. Of approximately 250,000 distinct CDR3 sequences in the sample, roughly 18% were seen once. The sequencing used peripheral blood mononuclear cells (PBMCs), collected at new diagnosis, from a patient treated with antithyroid drugs. Receptors were obtained from a female donor with Graves disease. CDR3s include the opening cysteine and the closing phenylalanine or tryptophan. A D gene is named only where the DNA matches it firmly. Size is stated for part of the rows, as once, few or many counts, or as a class when the clone is expanded.

D	size	V	J	DNA	CDR3
.	many	TRBV30	TRBJ1-1	TGTGCCTGGAGTGCCCCAGCGAACACTGAAGCTTTCTTT	CAWSAPANTEAFF
TRBD1	many	TRBV9	TRBJ1-1	TGTGCCAGCAGCGTAACGACAGGGCGGCCTGAAGCTTTCTTT	CASSVTTGRPEAFF
TRBD1	many	TRBV12-3/TRBV12-4	TRBJ1-2	TGTGCCAGCAGTACGACGGGACAGGGAAACTATGGCTACACCTTC	CASSTTGQGNYGYTF
.	.	TRBV12-3/TRBV12-4	TRBJ2-7	TGTGCCAGCAGTCTCGTATGGACAGCTTCCTACGAGCAGTACTTC	CASSLVWTASYEQYF
TRBD2	many	TRBV4-2	TRBJ2-3	TGTGCCAGCAGCCAAGTTGATCGCGGGAGTGGGGAAGTTACGCAGTATTTT	CASSQVDRGSGEVTQYF
.	few	TRBV12-3/TRBV12-4	TRBJ2-3	TGTGCCAGCACCCCGCGGTACGGGGAGGAAAGCACAGATACGCAGTATTTT	CASTPRYGEESTDTQYF
.	many	TRBV20-1	TRBJ1-1	TGCAGTGCTAGAGGGGGGCGTGGGACTGAAGCTTTCTTT	CSARGGRGTEAFF
.	.	TRBV28	TRBJ2-7	TGTGCCAGCAGTTCCCCCCCCACTACAGGGAGAGAGCAGTACTTC	CASSSPPTTGREQYF
TRBD2	many	TRBV12-3/TRBV12-4	TRBJ2-5	TGTGCCAGCAGTGCGGGACTAACGGCCGGGTACGAAGAGACCCAGTACTTC	CASSAGLTAGYEETQYF
.	many	TRBV3-1	TRBJ1-1	TGTGCCAGCAGCCGCGACAGTCGGCTTGAGAACACTGAAGCTTTCTTT	CASSRDSRLENTEAFF
TRBD2	many	TRBV6-2/TRBV6-3	TRBJ2-1	TGTGCCAGCAGGAGGGGGCTAGCGGGATTAGAGCAGTTCTTC	CASRRGLAGLEQFF
TRBD2	many	TRBV2	TRBJ2-1	TGTGCCAGCAGGAGGGGACTAGCGGGAGGGATCGATGAGCAGTTCTTC	CASRRGLAGGIDEQFF
.	many	TRBV11-2	TRBJ1-2	TGTGCCAGCAGCTTAGGACAGGCTAATGGCTACACCTTC	CASSLGQANGYTF
.	many	TRBV6-9	TRBJ2-5	TGTGCCAGCAGTTGGTTCGGGGAAGAGACCCAGTACTTC	CASSWFGEETQYF
.	many	TRBV19	TRBJ1-5	TGTGCCAGTAGTATTGGGCGTTTGCGTCAGCCCCAGCATTTT	CASSIGRLRQPQHF
.	.	TRBV19	TRBJ1-1	TGTGCCAGTAGTATTGCCGACCTCGGAACTGAAGCTTTCTTT	CASSIADLGTEAFF
.	many	TRBV2	TRBJ1-2	TGTGCCAGCAGTGAATACAGGGCCCAAGTTGGCTACACCTTC	CASSEYRAQVGYTF
.	.	TRBV12-3/TRBV12-4	TRBJ2-7	TGTGCCAGCAGTTTAGACCAGAGCTCCTACGAGCAGTACTTC	CASSLDQSSYEQYF
.	many	TRBV19	TRBJ1-4	TGTGCCAGTAGTGCGGTGGGGGATGAAAAACTGTTTTTT	CASSAVGDEKLFF
.	.	TRBV20-1	TRBJ2-3	TGCAGTGCTAGCGGTTCCCAGGGTACGCAGTATTTT	CSASGSQGTQYF
.	many	TRBV11-2	TRBJ2-1	TGTGCCAGCAGCTTAGTCAGTACCTACAATGAGCAGTTCTTC	CASSLVSTYNEQFF
TRBD2	many	TRBV4-3	TRBJ2-2	TGCGCCAGCAGCCAAGGAGGCGGACTAGCGGGCACCGGGGAGCTGTTTTTT	CASSQGGGLAGTGELFF
.	many	TRBV5-1	TRBJ2-1	TGCGCCAGCAGCTTAATTAGCGGAGGGGACAATGAGCAGTTCTTC	CASSLISGGDNEQFF
TRBD2	many	TRBV28	TRBJ2-7	TGTGCCAGCAGAACACCGGGACTAGCGTCTACCAGCTCCTACGAGCAGTACTTC	CASRTPGLASTSSYEQYF
TRBD1	many	TRBV4-2	TRBJ2-5	TGTGCCAGCAGCCAAGTGACAGGGGGAATAGGAGAGACCCAGTACTTC	CASSQVTGGIGETQYF
TRBD1	few	TRBV7-9	TRBJ1-2	TGTGCCAGCAGCCAACCGGGACAGGTGAAATTCTATGGCTACACCTTC	CASSQPGQVKFYGYTF
.	.	TRBV6-1	TRBJ1-3	TGTGCCAGCAGTGTGACCGGGGCTGCTGGAAACACCATATATTTT	CASSVTGAAGNTIYF
.	many	TRBV12-3/TRBV12-4	TRBJ2-2	TGTGCCAGCAGCCCCAATTTCGGGAGAATCGGGGAGCTGTTTTTT	CASSPNFGRIGELFF
TRBD2	.	TRBV6-1	TRBJ2-4	TGTGCCAGCACCACTAGCGGGACGTACATTCAGTACTTC	CASTTSGTYIQYF
.	once	TRBV6-2/TRBV6-3	TRBJ2-3	TGTGCCAGCAGTTACGGGACGCAGACAGATACGCAGTATTTT	CASSYGTQTDTQYF
TRBD1	.	TRBV25-1	TRBJ2-5	TGTGCCAGCAGTGAATTTGGACAGGACCAAGAGACCCAGTACTTC	CASSEFGQDQETQYF
TRBD1	many	TRBV10-2	TRBJ2-7	TGCGCCAGCAGAAAGCCGGGACAGTACGAGCAGTACTTC	CASRKPGQYEQYF
TRBD2	few	TRBV19	TRBJ2-3	TGTGCCAGCTTAGGGGGACTAGCGGCAGATACGCAGTATTTT	CASLGGLAADTQYF
.	many	TRBV7-6	TRBJ2-3	TGTGCCAGCAGCAGACCCTCCGGTCCCAGCACAGATACGCAGTATTTT	CASSRPSGPSTDTQYF
.	many	TRBV5-6	TRBJ2-7	TGTGCCAGCAGCTTGGCTGGGGGACTTTACGAGCAGTACTTC	CASSLAGGLYEQYF
.	many	TRBV20-1	TRBJ1-6	TGCAGTGCCTCGGACAGCAATAATTCACCCCTCCACTTT	CSASDSNNSPLHF
TRBD1	many	TRBV2	TRBJ2-3	TGTGCCAGCAGCGCCGGGACAGGGACAGATACGCAGTATTTT	CASSAGTGTDTQYF
.	many	TRBV4-2	TRBJ1-4	TGTGCCAGCAGCCAAGAGGGAGGGCAAGGTGAAAAACTGTTTTTT	CASSQEGGQGEKLFF
.	few	TRBV4-3	TRBJ1-4	TGCGCCAGCAGCCAAGCGACAGCTACTAATGAAAAACTGTTTTTT	CASSQATATNEKLFF
.	many	TRBV10-2	TRBJ2-1	TGCGCCAGCAGGTCCGACAATTACAATGAGCAGTTCTTC	CASRSDNYNEQFF
TRBD2	many	TRBV5-5	TRBJ2-3	TGTGCCAGCAGCGTCCGACTAGCGGGCCGTAGCACAGATACGCAGTATTTT	CASSVRLAGRSTDTQYF